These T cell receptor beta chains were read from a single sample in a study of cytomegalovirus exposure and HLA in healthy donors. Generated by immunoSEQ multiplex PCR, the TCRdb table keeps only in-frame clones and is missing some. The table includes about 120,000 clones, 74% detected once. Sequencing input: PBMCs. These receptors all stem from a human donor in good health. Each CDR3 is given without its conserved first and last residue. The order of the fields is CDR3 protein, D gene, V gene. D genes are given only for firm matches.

cdr3_aa: ASSQEGLKYEQY; d_call: NA; v_call: TRBV5-4
cdr3_aa: SAARSYEQY; d_call: NA; v_call: TRBV20-1
cdr3_aa: ATKGAAYGYT; d_call: TRBD1; v_call: TRBV14
cdr3_aa: ASSPRGGQLGGETQY; d_call: NA; v_call: TRBV5-4
cdr3_aa: ASWRWPQH; d_call: NA; v_call: TRBV27
cdr3_aa: ASSQVAGEVGEQY; d_call: TRBD2; v_call: TRBV4-2
cdr3_aa: ASSRTSGGYNEQF; d_call: TRBD2; v_call: TRBV2
cdr3_aa: ASSARQGITYEQY; d_call: TRBD1; v_call: TRBV27
cdr3_aa: AWSPGHSSGANVLT; d_call: NA; v_call: TRBV30
cdr3_aa: AWTVGSTDTQY; d_call: NA; v_call: TRBV30
cdr3_aa: ASSAQQGDQPQH; d_call: TRBD1; v_call: TRBV9
cdr3_aa: ASSVRLAGTGELF; d_call: TRBD2; v_call: TRBV27
cdr3_aa: ASSVRDRAYEQY; d_call: TRBD1; v_call: TRBV7-9
cdr3_aa: ASGQGVSGNTIY; d_call: TRBD1; v_call: TRBV11-2
cdr3_aa: AWSVTDGYT; d_call: NA; v_call: TRBV30
cdr3_aa: ASRRHNPADTQY; d_call: NA; v_call: TRBV7-2
cdr3_aa: ASSKQGHEQF; d_call: NA; v_call: TRBV6-5
cdr3_aa: ASTRIPYNSPLH; d_call: NA; v_call: TRBV2
cdr3_aa: ASSPSPFGQGTTSGANVLT; d_call: TRBD1; v_call: TRBV2
cdr3_aa: ASSLRLAGGKDTQY; d_call: TRBD2; v_call: TRBV5-6
cdr3_aa: ASSTDSHGLSMNTEAF; d_call: NA; v_call: TRBV28
cdr3_aa: ASSQGTILNQPQH; d_call: NA; v_call: TRBV28
cdr3_aa: ASNGAGNTIY; d_call: NA; v_call: TRBV2
cdr3_aa: ASSRTVSNEKLF; d_call: NA; v_call: TRBV27
cdr3_aa: ASSLVDGESYEQY; d_call: NA; v_call: TRBV7-2
cdr3_aa: ASSLGGGWNEQF; d_call: TRBD2; v_call: TRBV5-1
cdr3_aa: ASSTRPRGIAGEITDTQY; d_call: TRBD2; v_call: TRBV9
cdr3_aa: AWTPPGTGNRGYT; d_call: TRBD1; v_call: TRBV30
cdr3_aa: ASSQDFRVASPLH; d_call: NA; v_call: TRBV4-3
cdr3_aa: ASSLWDMRAGANTEAF; d_call: NA; v_call: TRBV18
cdr3_aa: ATSRTGTETQY; d_call: TRBD1; v_call: TRBV15
cdr3_aa: ASSARGGGPQH; d_call: NA; v_call: TRBV6-1
cdr3_aa: ASSPLVLETQY; d_call: NA; v_call: TRBV7-9
cdr3_aa: ASSPTSGRAKHTQY; d_call: TRBD2; v_call: TRBV7-2
cdr3_aa: ASSMGQGARGNQPQH; d_call: TRBD1; v_call: TRBV19
cdr3_aa: ASSPNRGTYNEQF; d_call: TRBD1; v_call: TRBV4-3
cdr3_aa: ASSPERGANHFYNEQF; d_call: TRBD2; v_call: TRBV4-3
cdr3_aa: ASSKQVEQY; d_call: NA; v_call: TRBV7-9
cdr3_aa: ASSYSDGQGYEQY; d_call: TRBD1; v_call: TRBV6-5
cdr3_aa: ASNEGVRETQY; d_call: NA; v_call: TRBV28
cdr3_aa: ATSENDSSYEQY; d_call: NA; v_call: TRBV28
cdr3_aa: ASSYEAGAKF; d_call: TRBD2; v_call: TRBV5-6
cdr3_aa: ASSGLGTSSTDTQY; d_call: NA; v_call: TRBV10-2
cdr3_aa: ASSSATTSGSDTQY; d_call: TRBD2; v_call: TRBV5-1